The entry below gives a single TCR beta chain sequence along with its context. Antigen: not known. This sample stems from a study of cytomegalovirus exposure and HLA in healthy donors. Study results and caveats: Subsequent analysis showed first-cohort TCR clusters tending to co-occur in some 120 validation repertoires.

Using immunoSEQ multiplex PCR, the repertoire was profiled, and TCRdb retains in-frame clones only, with some absent. The sample consists of 70,000 to 80,000 clones, approximately 93% of them appearing once. The CDR3 totals 16 residues. Germline trimming cut 5 bases from V and 4 bases from J; bases unmatched to any gene: 11. Germline assignment: CDR1 PRHDT and CDR2 FYEKMQ (reference sequence). What was sequenced was PBMCs. J is TRBJ2-1 and V is TRBV13; 7 nucleotides align to TRBD1. This TCR was recovered from a woman aged 18 to 35 in good health and CMV-seronegative. In DNA form, the CDR3 reads TGTGCCAGCAGCCGACGACAGGGAGCGCCTTACAATGAGCAGTTCTTC. Translation gives CASSRRQGAPYNEQFF.